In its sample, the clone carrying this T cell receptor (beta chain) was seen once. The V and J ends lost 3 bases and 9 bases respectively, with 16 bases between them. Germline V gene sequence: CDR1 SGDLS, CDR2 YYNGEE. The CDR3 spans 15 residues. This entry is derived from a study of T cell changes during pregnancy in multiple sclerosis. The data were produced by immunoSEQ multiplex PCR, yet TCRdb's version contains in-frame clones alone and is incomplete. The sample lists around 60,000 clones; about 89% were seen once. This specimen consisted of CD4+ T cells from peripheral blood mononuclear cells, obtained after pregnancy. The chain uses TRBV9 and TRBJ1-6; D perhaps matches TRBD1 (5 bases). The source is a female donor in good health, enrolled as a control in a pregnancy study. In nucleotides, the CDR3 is TGTGCCAGCAGCGCAACACAGGCCCCGGCTTCACCCCTCCACTTT. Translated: CASSATQAPASPLHF.